This is a list of T cell receptor beta chains from one sample in a study of early T cells in non-severe SARS-CoV-2 infection. TCRdb passed the 5' RACE reads through MiXCR, listing each CDR3 protein once. The sample yields 100,000 to 150,000 distinct CDR3 sequences, more than 13% seen once. The sequenced sample consisted of whole blood. The origin of the receptors is an adult who was a healthcare worker with PCR-confirmed SARS-CoV-2 infection or an uninfected control (not recorded which). Each CDR3 is given with its conserved first and last residue. The D gene is left open where the match is weak. Size is omitted from some rows. Given values are once, few, many or a class for expanded clones.

size,D,J,V,CDR3,DNA
.,.,TRBJ1-1,TRBV29-1,CSAALGEAFF,TGCAGCGCCGCTCTCGGGGAAGCTTTCTTT
.,.,TRBJ1-6,TRBV7-8,CASSQGTPLHF,TGTGCCAGCAGCCAAGGAACACCCCTCCACTTT
.,.,TRBJ2-7,TRBV2,CASSATWTYEQYF,TGTGCCAGCAGTGCCACATGGACCTACGAGCAGTACTTC
once,.,TRBJ2-7,TRBV7-8,CASSSNPYEQYF,TGTGCCAGCAGCTCGAACCCTTACGAGCAGTACTTC
.,TRBD1,TRBJ1-2,TRBV2,CASSFGQGDGYTF,TGTGCCAGCAGTTTCGGACAGGGGGATGGCTACACCTTC
.,TRBD1,TRBJ1-6,TRBV20-1,CSARPNRGSSPLHF,TGCAGTGCTAGACCGAACAGGGGTAGTTCACCCCTCCACTTT
.,TRBD2,TRBJ2-1,TRBV7-9,CASLAGGNYNEQFF,TGTGCCAGCCTAGCGGGGGGGAACTACAATGAGCAGTTCTTC
few,TRBD2,TRBJ2-1,TRBV12-3/TRBV12-4,CASTLAGGPYEQFF,TGTGCCAGCACTCTAGCGGGGGGGCCTTATGAGCAGTTCTTC
.,.,TRBJ1-1,TRBV7-9,CASSLLTEAFF,TGTGCCAGCAGCTTACTCACTGAAGCTTTCTTT
.,.,TRBJ2-7,TRBV2,CASSEPYEQYF,TGTGCCAGCAGTGAACCCTACGAGCAGTACTTC
many,TRBD1,TRBJ1-5,TRBV6-5,CASSYTVGQGIQPQHF,TGTGCCAGCAGTTACACTGTGGGACAGGGAATCCAGCCCCAGCATTTT
few,.,TRBJ1-1,TRBV5-6,CASSASPQPGTEAFF,TGTGCCAGCAGCGCTTCGCCTCAGCCTGGCACTGAAGCTTTCTTT
few,TRBD1,TRBJ2-1,TRBV7-6,CASSSQGSYNEQFF,TGTGCCAGCAGCTCACAGGGGTCCTACAATGAGCAGTTCTTC
few,.,TRBJ2-2,TRBV3-1,CASSPHSTGELFF,TGTGCCAGCAGCCCCCATTCGACCGGGGAGCTGTTTTTT
.,TRBD1,TRBJ2-1,TRBV6-6,CASSYTGRGQPNEQFF,TGTGCCAGCAGTTACACCGGCAGGGGGCAGCCCAATGAGCAGTTCTTC
many,TRBD1,TRBJ1-2,TRBV15,CATSRETGGVYGYTF,TGTGCCACCAGCAGAGAAACAGGGGGCGTCTATGGCTACACCTTC
.,.,TRBJ2-1,TRBV29-1,CSGKTVTFNEQFF,TGCAGCGGGAAGACAGTTACCTTCAATGAGCAGTTCTTC
few,.,TRBJ1-2,TRBV19,CASSISQGPQGGYTF,TGTGCCAGTAGTATATCCCAAGGTCCACAGGGTGGCTACACCTTC
few,TRBD1,TRBJ2-5,TRBV7-8,CASSLVSQGAVRMSRETQYF,TGTGCCAGCAGCTTAGTATCACAGGGGGCGGTGAGAATGTCACGAGAGACCCAGTACTTC
many,.,TRBJ2-4,TRBV10-3,CAIRTREEGPKNIQYF,TGTGCCATCCGAACAAGGGAGGAGGGCCCCAAAAACATTCAGTACTTC
.,.,TRBJ1-5,TRBV30,CAWSVERDQPQHF,TGTGCCTGGAGTGTAGAAAGGGATCAGCCCCAGCATTTT
many,.,TRBJ1-3,TRBV11-2,CASSPWSDGNTIYF,TGTGCCAGCAGTCCCTGGTCCGATGGAAACACCATATATTTT
few,TRBD1,TRBJ1-5,TRBV19,CASSPPGQGVLEFSNQPQHF,TGTGCCAGTAGTCCACCGGGACAGGGGGTTTTGGAATTCAGCAATCAGCCCCAGCATTTT
few,TRBD1,TRBJ2-3,TRBV7-6,CAPAEEASYRPGQGGTDTQYF,TGTGCCCCGGCCGAGGAGGCGAGTTACCGCCCGGGACAGGGGGGCACAGATACGCAGTATTTT
.,.,TRBJ1-1,TRBV12-3/TRBV12-4,CASSLTGARTEAFF,TGTGCCAGCAGTTTAACGGGGGCGAGGACTGAAGCTTTCTTT
.,.,TRBJ1-1,TRBV29-1,CSVEPGPSTEAFF,TGCAGCGTCGAGCCGGGTCCGAGCACTGAAGCTTTCTTT
.,.,TRBJ2-1,TRBV10-1,CASSEGGPYNEQFF,TGCGCCAGCAGTGAGGGGGGCCCTTACAATGAGCAGTTCTTC
once,.,TRBJ1-2,TRBV12-3/TRBV12-4,CASSLGLIGYTF,TGTGCCAGCAGTTTAGGTCTCATAGGCTACACCTTC
.,.,TRBJ2-3,TRBV20-1,CSASPTQGVKNTQYF,TGCAGTGCTAGCCCTACTCAGGGTGTTAAGAATACGCAGTATTTT
.,.,TRBJ2-2,TRBV11-2,CASSLREGAPGELFF,TGTGCCAGCAGCTTAAGGGAGGGGGCGCCCGGGGAGCTGTTTTTT
.,TRBD1,TRBJ2-1,TRBV20-1,CSADGSNRGEGEQFF,TGCAGTGCCGACGGGTCGAACAGGGGTGAAGGCGAGCAGTTCTTC
few,TRBD2,TRBJ2-7,TRBV3-1,CASSRRTSGGNSYEQYF,TGTGCCAGCAGCCGCAGAACTAGCGGGGGCAACTCCTACGAGCAGTACTTC
few,TRBD1,TRBJ1-2,TRBV5-4,CANSPTGGAGYGYTF,TGTGCCAACAGCCCGACAGGGGGCGCGGGTTATGGCTACACCTTC
.,TRBD1,TRBJ1-2,TRBV11-1,CASSTGQNYGYTF,TGTGCCAGCAGCACGGGACAGAACTATGGCTACACCTTC
many,.,TRBJ1-4,TRBV9,CASSVDLSAGSEKLFF,TGTGCCAGCAGCGTAGACCTAAGCGCTGGGAGTGAAAAACTGTTTTTT
.,.,TRBJ2-3,TRBV2,CASMLGLRDTQYF,TGTGCCAGCATGTTGGGTCTGAGGGATACGCAGTATTTT
many,TRBD2,TRBJ2-3,TRBV13,CASSLTSGGVTDTQYF,TGTGCCAGCAGCCTAACTAGCGGGGGGGTCACAGATACGCAGTATTTT
.,.,TRBJ1-1,TRBV4-1,CASSQEGSRGFKNTEAFF,TGCGCCAGCAGCCAAGAAGGAAGCAGGGGATTTAAGAACACTGAAGCTTTCTTT
.,.,TRBJ2-7,TRBV24-1,CATGGPGTF,TGTGCCACAGGGGGACCCGGTACATTC
.,.,TRBJ2-7,TRBV3-1,CASSQDSEDEQYF,TGTGCCAGCAGCCAAGACTCGGAGGACGAGCAGTACTTC
few,.,TRBJ2-7,TRBV4-2,CASSQVIGDSYEQYF,TGTGCCAGCAGCCAAGTAATCGGGGACTCCTACGAGCAGTACTTC
few,.,TRBJ1-5,TRBV20-1,CSARGEDHNQPQHF,TGCAGTGCTAGAGGGGAGGACCACAATCAGCCCCAGCATTTT